The 3 T cell receptor beta chains listed next were all sequenced from one sample in a study of T cells in Graves' hyperthyroidism and ophthalmopathy. RNA transcripts yielded amplified TCR beta CDR3 regions. HTBI primers were the set used in a first-round RT-PCR of the TCR CDR3. TCRdb re-derived calls from the multiplex PCR reads in MiXCR, one entry per CDR3 protein. In the table there are some 550,000 distinct CDR3 sequences, approximately 15% of which are singletons. Sequencing input: blood. Receptor source: a middle-aged woman with Graves' ophthalmopathy.

CDR3 bases: TGTGCCAGCAGCCGAGGGACAGGGGGCATTGGAAACACCATATATTTT. It codes for CASSRGTGGIGNTIYF. The V gene is TRBV5-6, the J gene TRBJ1-3; 12 nucleotides agree with TRBD1. The germline CDR1 and CDR2 sequences are SGHDT and YYEEEE. The trim removed 4 bases at V and 3 bases at J, leaving 5 bases unmatched. The CDR3 extends over 16 amino acids.

This clonotype was counted many times. The genes are TRBV5-8 and TRBJ2-3, with D hard to call. CDR3 length: 13 amino acids. Per germline, CDR1 SGHTS and CDR2 YDEGEE. V lost 0 bases, J lost 5 bases, and 7 bases lay in between. The CDR3 is CASSLEVGDTQYF. CDR3 nucleotide sequence: TGTGCCAGCAGCTTGGAGGTAGGAGATACGCAGTATTTT.

The table lists this clonotype with many counts. The chain links TRBV2 to TRBJ2-4; either TRBD1 or TRBD2 may supply D (5 bases each). The CDR3 length is 16 residues. The germline gives CDR1 SNHLY, CDR2 FYNNEI. V lost 5 bases and J lost 0, with 14 bases in between. Here the CDR3 DNA reads TGTGCCAGCAGTTCCCCTCGGGACGGAGCCAAAAACATTCAGTACTTC. Translating gives CASSSPRDGAKNIQYF.